The source of this T cell receptor beta chain is a study of spatial heterogeneity in lung cancer. TCRdb re-derived calls from the 5' RACE reads in MiXCR, one entry per CDR3 protein. The sample has some 30,000 distinct CDR3 sequences, less than 6.5% seen once. Time point in this sample: blood at routine non-recurrence follow-up after resection. From tumor, nontumor lung or frozen PBMC, whole RNA was taken unsorted for sequencing. There are many counts of this clonotype. This specimen consisted of PBMCs, obtained at follow-up. This clonotype originated in a female donor with early-stage non-small cell lung cancer.

CDR3 DNA: TGCAGCGTTGACCGCGGACAGGGAATGAACACTGAAGCTTTCTTT. As protein: CSVDRGQGMNTEAFF. The rearrangement joins TRBV29-1 to TRBJ1-1; 8 nucleotides line up with TRBD1. The CDR3 consists of 15 residues. The V gene's germline CDR1 is SQVTM and CDR2 ANQGSEA. Unmatched junction bases numbered 6, after V lost 3 bases and J lost 0 bases.